Shown below are 2 T cell receptor beta chains from a single sample sequenced in a study of blood T cell repertoires in COVID-19. The data were produced by immunoSEQ multiplex PCR, yet TCRdb's version contains in-frame clones alone and is incomplete. Found here are approximately 96,000 clones, about 87% of them singletons; the top ten hold roughly 4.2%. Material: peripheral blood. The receptor source for this set is a human donor with COVID-19, enrolled during active disease. The donor label of this sample is uncertain.

The gene calls are TRBV7-2 and TRBJ1-1; TRBD1 might be the D (5 bases). The germline V and J ends were trimmed by 5 bases and 6 bases, with 10 bases remaining between them. Germline loops: CDR1 SGHTA, CDR2 FQGNSA. The CDR3 length is 12 residues. The CDR3 DNA reads as TGTGCCAGCAGCATCGGAGGGGCTGAAGCTTTCTTT. Protein sequence: CASSIGGAEAFF. Full variable domain (outside the CDR3, taken from reference TRBV7-2 and TRBJ1-1): GAGVSQSPSNKVTEKGKDVELRCDPISGHTALYWYRQSLGQGLEFLIYFQGNSAPDKSGLPSDRFSAERTGGSVSTLTIQRTQQEDSAVYLCASSIGGAEAFFGQGTRLTVV.

The chain is built from TRBV19 and TRBJ1-2; D gene unclear. Trimming removed 3 bases from V and 8 bases from J, with 7 bases in between. CDR1 and CDR2 from the germline V gene are LNHDA and SQIVND (reference sequence). This CDR3 is built from 11 residues. DNA for the CDR3: TGTGCCAGTAGTATGAGGGCGGGCTACACCTTC. Protein product: CASSMRAGYTF.